This TCR beta chain was sequenced in a study of blood T cell repertoires in COVID-19. The germline V and J ends were trimmed by 11 bases and 2 bases, with 22 bases remaining between them. From germline, CDR1 is LNHDA and CDR2 SQIVND (reference sequence). CDR3 size: 16 residues. Original methodology: Amplification of reference gene primers was used by the study to estimate nucleated cell counts. TCRdb's copy holds only in-frame clones and misses some; the assay was immunoSEQ multiplex PCR. V and J calls and clone size follow that table, whereas D and trimming were derived from the DNA. The sample consists of 150,000 or so clones, around 80% of them appearing once.

The gene calls are TRBV19 and TRBJ1-5, with TRBD1 as a possible D gene (5 bases). The sequenced sample consisted of peripheral blood. This clonotype was obtained from a man between 60 and 75 years old with active or convalescent COVID-19. The chain's CDR3 is CASHPGRGSGNQPQHF. DNA of the CDR3: TGTGCCTCACACCCCGGGCGGGGGTCGGGCAATCAGCCCCAGCATTTT. The full variable domain, completed using reference TRBV19 and TRBJ1-5, is DGGITQSPKYLFRKEGQNVTLSCEQNLNHDAMYWYRQDPGQGLRLIYYSQIVNDFQKGDIAEGYSVSREKKESFPLTVTSAQKNPTAFYLCASHPGRGSGNQPQHFGDGTRLSIL.